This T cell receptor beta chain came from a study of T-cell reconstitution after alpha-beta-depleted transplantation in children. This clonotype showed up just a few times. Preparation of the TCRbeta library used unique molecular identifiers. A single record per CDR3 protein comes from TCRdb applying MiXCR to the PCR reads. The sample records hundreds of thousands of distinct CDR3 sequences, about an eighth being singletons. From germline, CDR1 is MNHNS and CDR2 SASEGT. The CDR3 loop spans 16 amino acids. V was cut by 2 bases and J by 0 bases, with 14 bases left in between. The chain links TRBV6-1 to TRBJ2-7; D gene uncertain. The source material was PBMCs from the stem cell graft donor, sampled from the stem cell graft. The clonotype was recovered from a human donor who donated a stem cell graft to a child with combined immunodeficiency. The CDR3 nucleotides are TGTGCCAGCAGTGAAATGGCTGGCTACAGCTCCTACGAGCAGTACTTC. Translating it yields CASSEMAGYSSYEQYF.